This T cell receptor beta chain emerged from a study of T cells after posttransplantation cyclophosphamide. This clone has only a few counts. What it recognizes is unknown. This related bone marrow graft donor gave peripheral blood on the day of marrow donation. Repertoires were generated with immunoSEQ multiplex PCR, while TCRdb's copy carries only in-frame clones and drops some. The sample has around 34,000 clones, none seen only once. This CDR3 is 15 amino acids long. The V gene lost 6 bases and the J gene lost 0 bases, with 12 bases spanning the gap. Study outcomes and limitations: Donor-recipient repertoire similarity was low at 1-2 months, rising over year one. Skin or GI-infiltrating T cells shared few TRB sequences with blood. Recipient CMV seropositivity and CMV reactivation strongly tracked TRB clonality.

This clonotype was obtained from a woman between 45 and 65 years old in good health and a related stem cell transplant donor. The sample was PBMCs. V usage is TRBV12-3 or TRBV12-4 and J usage is TRBJ1-5, with D possibly matching TRBD1 (5 bases). The DNA for the CDR3 is TGTGCCAGCAGCAGGGCCGGAAATAGCAATCAGCCCCAGCATTTT. Translating it yields CASSRAGNSNQPQHF.